These 18 T cell receptor beta chains were all obtained from the same sample, sequenced in a study of fetal regulatory T cell absence and autoimmunity. Clones were read by immunoSEQ multiplex PCR, and TCRdb kept only the in-frame ones, dropping some. The sample holds approximately 94,000 clones; 72% are singletons and the top ten take about 2.1%. Material: pancreas tissue. These receptor sequences come from a male donor with IPEX syndrome.

The chain couples TRBV13 to TRBJ2-1; 12 bases fit TRBD2. Looked up from germline, CDR1 is PRHDT and CDR2 is FYEKMQ (reference sequence). This CDR3 spans 16 amino acids. V trimming: 6 bases; J trimming: 5 bases; junction bases outside the gene matches: 8. CDR3 residues: CASSYQLAGGDNEQFF. Here the CDR3 DNA reads TGTGCCAGCAGTTACCAACTAGCGGGGGGTGACAATGAGCAGTTCTTC.

V usage is TRBV11-1 and J usage is TRBJ2-6, with D hard to call. Per the germline V gene, CDR1 is SGHAT and CDR2 is FQDESV (reference sequence). Trimming cost V 4 bases and J 0 bases, with 7 bases left between them. This CDR3 region has 15 residues. The CDR3 DNA is TGTGCCAGCAGCTCCTTGCTCTCTGGGGCCAACGTCCTGACTTTC. This gives the protein CASSSLLSGANVLTF. Supplemented by reference TRBV11-1 and TRBJ2-6, the full variable domain reads EAEVAQSPRYKITEKSQAVAFWCDPISGHATLYWYRQILGQGPELLVQFQDESVVDDSQLPKDRFSAERLKGVDSTLKIQPAELGDSAMYLCASSSLLSGANVLTFGAGSRLTVL.

The chain uses TRBV7-9 and TRBJ2-1, with D perhaps TRBD2 (6 bases). Trimming stripped 3 bases from V and 12 bases from J, with 9 bases between. The V gene's germline CDR1 is SEHNR and CDR2 FQNEAQ (reference sequence). The length of the CDR3 is 11 residues. This CDR3 is CASSLVGGQFF. The CDR3 DNA follows: TGTGCCAGCAGCTTGGTGGGGGGGCAGTTCTTC.

This chain uses TRBV18 with TRBJ2-3, with 9 bases fitting TRBD2. V lost 5 bases and J lost 2; bases outside the gene matches: 8. This CDR3 has 16 residues. Germline CDR1 reads KGHSH; CDR2 reads LQKENI. In nucleotides, the CDR3 is TGTGCCAGCTCATCAATAGCGGGGGATCACACAGATACGCAGTATTTT. It yields the protein CASSSIAGDHTDTQYF.

V and J are TRBV2 and TRBJ2-3; TRBD2 agrees at 15 bases. CDR3 length: 18 residues. With V trimmed by 10 bases and J by 3 bases, 14 bases remained unmatched. Germline loops: CDR1 SNHLY, CDR2 FYNNEI. The CDR3 sequence: CANGGLAGGRGRTDTQYF. CDR3 sequence (DNA): TGTGCCAACGGCGGACTAGCGGGGGGGCGGGGACGGACAGATACGCAGTATTTT.

This rearrangement joins TRBV5-8 to TRBJ1-5; D perhaps matches TRBD1 (6 bases). Germline CDR1 reads SGHTS; CDR2 reads YDEGEE. CDR3 length: 15 amino acids. V was trimmed by 4 bases and J by 0 bases, leaving 11 bases between them. The CDR3 DNA sequence: TGTGCCAGCAGCCAGGGACAAAATAGCAATCAGCCCCAGCATTTT. It codes for CASSQGQNSNQPQHF. Full variable domain (rest looked up from reference TRBV5-8 and TRBJ1-5): EAGVTQSPTHLIKTRGQQATLRCSPISGHTSVYWYQQALGLGLQFLLWYDEGEERNRGNFPPRFSGRQFPNYSSELNVNALELEDSALYLCASSQGQNSNQPQHFGDGTRLSIL.

The chain employs TRBV25-1 and TRBJ2-2; 8 nucleotides align to TRBD2. Germline V gene data show CDR1 as MGHDK and CDR2 as SYGVNS. This CDR3 spans 14 amino acids. Trimming at V came to 5 bases and at J to 6 bases, leaving 5 bases not matched to a gene. As DNA, the CDR3 is TGTGCCAGCAGTTCCGGGACTAGTCCCGGGGAGCTGTTTTTT. Translated: CASSSGTSPGELFF. Full variable domain (outside the CDR3, taken from reference TRBV25-1 and TRBJ2-2): EADIYQTPRYLVIGTGKKITLECSQTMGHDKMYWYQQDPGMELHLIHYSYGVNSTEKGDLSSESTVSRIRTEHFPLTLESARPSHTSQYLCASSSGTSPGELFFGEGSRLTVL.

The chain couples TRBV5-6 to TRBJ1-2; D uncertain. Germline V gene lookup returns CDR1 SGHDT and CDR2 YYEEEE. With 0 bases removed from V and 8 bases from J, the gap between germline ends came to 11 bases. The CDR3 has 13 amino acids. The CDR3 here is CASSLVGSGGYTF. As DNA, the CDR3 is TGTGCCAGCAGCTTGGTGGGGTCGGGCGGCTACACCTTC.

The chain combines TRBV25-1 with TRBJ2-1; D is undetermined. The V end was cut by 1 base, the J end by 2 bases, with 6 bases between. The CDR3 has 14 amino acids. Germline V gene sequence: CDR1 MGHDK, CDR2 SYGVNS. CDR3 region: CASSESETYNEQFF. Here the CDR3 DNA reads TGTGCCAGCAGTGAATCGGAAACCTACAATGAGCAGTTCTTC.

The gene calls are TRBV7-6 and TRBJ2-5; perhaps D is TRBD1 or TRBD2 (5 bases each). The germline CDR1 and CDR2 sequences are SGHVS and FNYEAQ. This CDR3 comprises 15 residues. Trimming took 5 bases from V and 2 from J, leaving 15 bases between them. The CDR3: CASSHGTQVQETQYF. The CDR3 region has the DNA TGTGCCAGCAGCCACGGGACCCAGGTTCAAGAGACCCAGTACTTC.

J is TRBJ1-6 and V is TRBV11-2; 7 bases line up with TRBD1. The CDR3 consists of 17 residues. Unmatched junction bases numbered 11, after V lost 2 bases and J lost 7 bases. Germline lookup yields CDR1 SGHAT and CDR2 FQNNGV. CDR3 sequence: CASSLPGQAYPNSPLHF. CDR3 nucleotides: TGTGCCAGCAGCTTACCCGGACAGGCTTATCCCAATTCACCCCTCCACTTT.

This sequence joins TRBV7-9 and TRBJ2-5; 15 bases align to TRBD2. The CDR3 has 16 amino acids. Trimming took 4 bases from V and 4 from J; bases not matched to a gene: 4. CDR1 and CDR2 from the germline V gene are SEHNR and FQNEAQ (reference sequence). This chain's CDR3 is CASSWTSGRAPETQYF. CDR3 nucleotide sequence: TGTGCCAGCAGCTGGACTAGCGGGAGGGCCCCAGAGACCCAGTACTTC.

This clone was seen more than once but under ten times. This chain connects TRBV11-2 to TRBJ2-5; no clear D. Between the trimmed V and J ends, which lost 4 bases and 3 bases, there was a span of 3 bases. Germline loops: CDR1 SGHAT, CDR2 FQNNGV. This CDR3 is built from 11 residues. This CDR3 reads CASSSEETQYF. The CDR3 bases are TGTGCCAGCAGCTCCGAAGAGACCCAGTACTTC.

DNA for the CDR3: TGCGCCAGCAGCTTGTCGGCAACTAATGAAAAACTGTTTTTT. Protein product: CASSLSATNEKLFF. The chain has TRBV5-1 and TRBJ1-4; D is uncertain. The CDR3 consists of 14 residues. The V gene's germline CDR1 is SGHRS and CDR2 YFSETQ. Trimming stripped 1 base from V and 0 bases from J, with 4 bases between.

This clone was detected only once. Additional DNA sequences in this sample encode the identical CDR3. Written as DNA, the CDR3 is TGTGCCTGGTCGGGACAGGGCAATCAGCCCCAGCATTTT. Protein product: CAWSGQGNQPQHF. The gene calls are TRBV30 and TRBJ1-5; TRBD1 matches at 8 bases. Germline trimming cut 5 bases from V and 2 bases from J; bases unmatched to any gene: 2. There are 13 residues in the CDR3. Germline CDR1 is GTSNPN and CDR2 is SVGIG (reference sequence).

The gene calls are TRBV6-5 and TRBJ2-3; TRBD2 might be the D (6 bases). The germline gives CDR1 MNHEY, CDR2 SVGAGI. V was clipped by 7 bases and J by 4 bases, with 15 bases between them. CDR3 length equals 14 residues. This CDR3 is CASTPAGRPDTQYF. The CDR3 DNA follows: TGTGCCAGCACTCCCGCGGGGCGACCAGATACGCAGTATTTT.

The V call is TRBV7-8, the J call TRBJ2-3; 9 bases are a match to TRBD2. The CDR3 extends over 17 amino acids. Germline lookup yields CDR1 SGHVS and CDR2 FQNEAQ. V dropped 1 base and J dropped 7; count of bases not matched to a gene: 12. Here the CDR3 DNA reads TGTGCCAGCAGCTTAGGAGGGTCGACTAGCGGAGGGAATACGCAGTATTTT. It translates to CASSLGGSTSGGNTQYF.

This clone has a count of ten or more. Other DNA sequences in this specimen translate into the identical CDR3. The rearrangement uses TRBV7-8 and TRBJ2-3; D gene unclear. The V gene's germline CDR1 is SGHVS and CDR2 FQNEAQ. The CDR3 has 14 amino acids. V was cut by 3 bases and J by 0 bases, with 7 bases left in between. CDR3 sequence (DNA): TGTGCCAGCAGCTTGGGCCGGAGCACAGATACGCAGTATTTT. This translates into CASSLGRSTDTQYF. The whole variable domain, remainder taken from reference TRBV7-8 and TRBJ2-3, is GAGVSQSPRYKVAKRGQDVALRCDPISGHVSLFWYQQALGQGPEFLTYFQNEAQLDKSGLPSDRFFAERPEGSVSTLKIQRTQQEDSAVYLCASSLGRSTDTQYFGPGTRLTVL.